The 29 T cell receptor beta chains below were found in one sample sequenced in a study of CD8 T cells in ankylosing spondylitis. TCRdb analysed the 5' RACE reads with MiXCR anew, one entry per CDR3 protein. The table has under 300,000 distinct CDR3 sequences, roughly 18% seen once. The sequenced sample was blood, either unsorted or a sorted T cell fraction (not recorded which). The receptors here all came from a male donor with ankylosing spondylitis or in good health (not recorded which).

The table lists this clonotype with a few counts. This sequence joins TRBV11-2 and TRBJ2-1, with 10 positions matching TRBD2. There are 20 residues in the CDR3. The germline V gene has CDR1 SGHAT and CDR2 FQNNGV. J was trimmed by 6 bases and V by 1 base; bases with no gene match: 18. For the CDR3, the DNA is TGTGCCAGCAGCTTAGTTTATTGGCTAGCGGGAGAAATCGGGACCAATGAGCAGTTCTTC. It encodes CASSLVYWLAGEIGTNEQFF.

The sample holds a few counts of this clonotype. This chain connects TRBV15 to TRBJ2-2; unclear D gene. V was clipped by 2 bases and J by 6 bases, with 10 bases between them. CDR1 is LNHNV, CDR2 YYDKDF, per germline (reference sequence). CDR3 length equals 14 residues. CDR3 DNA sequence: TGTGCCACCAGCAGACCGGTTCTCCCCGGGGAGCTGTTTTTT. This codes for CATSRPVLPGELFF.

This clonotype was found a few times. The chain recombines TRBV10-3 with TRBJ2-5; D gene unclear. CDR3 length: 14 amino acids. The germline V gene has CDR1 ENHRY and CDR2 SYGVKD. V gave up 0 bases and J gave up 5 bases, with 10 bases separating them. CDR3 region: CAISESNLQETQYF. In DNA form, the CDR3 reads TGTGCCATCAGTGAGTCGAATCTGCAGGAGACCCAGTACTTC.

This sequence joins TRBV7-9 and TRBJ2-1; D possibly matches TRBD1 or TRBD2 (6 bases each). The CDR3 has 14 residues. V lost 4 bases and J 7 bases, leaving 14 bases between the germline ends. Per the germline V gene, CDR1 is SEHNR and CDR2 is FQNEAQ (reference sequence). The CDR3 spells CASSSGGQGNEQFF. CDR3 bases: TGTGCCAGCAGCTCCGGAGGGCAGGGGAATGAGCAGTTCTTC. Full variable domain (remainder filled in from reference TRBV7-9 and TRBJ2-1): DTGVSQNPRHKITKRGQNVTFRCDPISEHNRLYWYRQTLGQGPEFLTYFQNEAQLEKSRLLSDRFSAERPKGSFSTLEIQRTEQGDSAMYLCASSSGGQGNEQFFGPGTRLTVL.

Written as DNA, the CDR3 is TGTGCCAGCAGTTTAGGTGACAGGAACTCCTACAATGAGCAGTTCTTC. Its protein is CASSLGDRNSYNEQFF. The V call is TRBV12-3 or TRBV12-4, the J call TRBJ2-1; TRBD1 is a possible D gene (6 bases). V was pared by 1 base and J by 0 bases, with 10 bases between. The CDR3 consists of 16 residues.

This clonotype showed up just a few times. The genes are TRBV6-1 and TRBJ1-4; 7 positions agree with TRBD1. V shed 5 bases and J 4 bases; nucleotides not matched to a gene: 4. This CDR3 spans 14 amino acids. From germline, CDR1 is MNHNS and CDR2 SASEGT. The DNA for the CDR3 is TGTGCCAGCAGTACGGACAGGTTTAATGAAAAACTGTTTTTT. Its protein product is CASSTDRFNEKLFF.

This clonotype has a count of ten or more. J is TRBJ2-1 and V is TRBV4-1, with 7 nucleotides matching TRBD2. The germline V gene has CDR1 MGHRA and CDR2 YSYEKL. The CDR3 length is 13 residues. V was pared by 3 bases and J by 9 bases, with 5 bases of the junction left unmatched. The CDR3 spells CASSQGGSGEQFF. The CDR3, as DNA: TGCGCCAGCAGCCAGGGCGGGAGTGGTGAGCAGTTCTTC.

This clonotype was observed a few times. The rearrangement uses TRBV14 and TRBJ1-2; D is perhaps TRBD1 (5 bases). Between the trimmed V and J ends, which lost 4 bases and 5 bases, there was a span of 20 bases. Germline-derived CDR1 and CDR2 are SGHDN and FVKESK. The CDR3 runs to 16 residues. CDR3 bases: TGTGCCAGCAGCCCGCGGTGGGGGAAGCAGTTTTATGGCTACACCTTC. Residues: CASSPRWGKQFYGYTF.

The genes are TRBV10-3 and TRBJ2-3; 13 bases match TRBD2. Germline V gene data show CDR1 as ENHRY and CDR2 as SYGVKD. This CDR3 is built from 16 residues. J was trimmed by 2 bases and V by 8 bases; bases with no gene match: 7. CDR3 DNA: TGTGCCATCGCTACCGGACTAGCGGGAGCCACAGATACGCAGTATTTT. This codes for CAIATGLAGATDTQYF.

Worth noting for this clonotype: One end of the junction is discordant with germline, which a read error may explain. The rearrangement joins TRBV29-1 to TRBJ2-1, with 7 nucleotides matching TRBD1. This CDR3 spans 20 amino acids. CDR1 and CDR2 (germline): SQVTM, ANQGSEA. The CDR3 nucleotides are TGCAGCGTTGTACCTTATCTTCGGGACAGACCCGACTTTGGGTCGAATGAGCTGTTCTTC. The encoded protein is CSVVPYLRDRPDFGSNELFF.

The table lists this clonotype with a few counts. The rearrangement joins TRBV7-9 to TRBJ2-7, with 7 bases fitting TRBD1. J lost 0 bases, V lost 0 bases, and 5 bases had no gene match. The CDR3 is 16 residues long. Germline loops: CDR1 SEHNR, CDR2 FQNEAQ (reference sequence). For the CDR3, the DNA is TGTGCCAGCAGCTTAGCCCAGGGACAGAACTCCTACGAGCAGTACTTC. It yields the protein CASSLAQGQNSYEQYF. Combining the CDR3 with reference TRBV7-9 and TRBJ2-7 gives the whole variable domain DTGVSQNPRHKITKRGQNVTFRCDPISEHNRLYWYRQTLGQGPEFLTYFQNEAQLEKSRLLSDRFSAERPKGSFSTLEIQRTEQGDSAMYLCASSLAQGQNSYEQYFGPGTRLTVT.

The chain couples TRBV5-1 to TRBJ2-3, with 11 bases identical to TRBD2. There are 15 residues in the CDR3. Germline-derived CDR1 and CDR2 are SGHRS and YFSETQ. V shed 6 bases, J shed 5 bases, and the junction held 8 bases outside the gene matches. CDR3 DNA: TGCGCCAGCACCCCGGCGGGACTAGCGGTAGATACGCAGTATTTT. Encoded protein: CASTPAGLAVDTQYF.

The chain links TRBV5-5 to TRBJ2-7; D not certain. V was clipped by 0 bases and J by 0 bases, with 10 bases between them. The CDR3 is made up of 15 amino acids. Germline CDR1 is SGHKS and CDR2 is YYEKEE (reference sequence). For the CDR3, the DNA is TGTGCCAGCAGCTTGGCCGAATACTACTCCTACGAGCAGTACTTC. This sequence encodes CASSLAEYYSYEQYF.

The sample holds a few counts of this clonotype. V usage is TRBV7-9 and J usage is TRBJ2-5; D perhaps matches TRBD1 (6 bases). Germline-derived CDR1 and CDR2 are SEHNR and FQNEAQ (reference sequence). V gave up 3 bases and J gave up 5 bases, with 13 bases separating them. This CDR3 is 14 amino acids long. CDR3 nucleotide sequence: TGTGCCAGCAGCTTGCCGACAGGTTGGGAGACCCAGTACTTC. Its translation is CASSLPTGWETQYF.

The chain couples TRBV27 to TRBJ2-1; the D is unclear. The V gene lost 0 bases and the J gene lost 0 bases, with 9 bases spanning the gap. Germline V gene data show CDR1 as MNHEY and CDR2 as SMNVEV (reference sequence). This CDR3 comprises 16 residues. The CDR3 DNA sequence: TGTGCCAGCAGTTTATCCGACACGAGCTCCTACAATGAGCAGTTCTTC. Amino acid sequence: CASSLSDTSSYNEQFF.

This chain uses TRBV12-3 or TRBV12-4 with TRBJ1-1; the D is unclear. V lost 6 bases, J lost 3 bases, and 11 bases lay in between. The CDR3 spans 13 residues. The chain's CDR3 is CASSDPGDTEAFF. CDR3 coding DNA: TGTGCCAGCAGCGACCCTGGGGACACTGAAGCTTTCTTT.

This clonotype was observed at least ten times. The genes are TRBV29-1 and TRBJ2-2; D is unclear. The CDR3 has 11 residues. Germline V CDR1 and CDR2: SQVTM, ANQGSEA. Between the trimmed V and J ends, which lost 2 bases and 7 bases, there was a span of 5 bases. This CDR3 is CSVELGGELFF. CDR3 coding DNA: TGCAGCGTTGAACTGGGCGGGGAGCTGTTTTTT.

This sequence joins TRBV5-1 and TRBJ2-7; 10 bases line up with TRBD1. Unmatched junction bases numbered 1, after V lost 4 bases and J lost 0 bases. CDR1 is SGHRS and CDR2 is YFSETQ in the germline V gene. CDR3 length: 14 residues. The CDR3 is CASSGDRGSYEQYF. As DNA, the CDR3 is TGCGCCAGCAGCGGGGACAGGGGCTCCTACGAGCAGTACTTC.

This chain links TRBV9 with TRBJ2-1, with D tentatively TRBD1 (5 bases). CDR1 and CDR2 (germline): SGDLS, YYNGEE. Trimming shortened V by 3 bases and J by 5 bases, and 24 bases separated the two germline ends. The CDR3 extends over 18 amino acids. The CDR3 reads CASSDNFIRQRIDNEQFF. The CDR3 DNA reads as TGTGCCAGCAGCGACAACTTTATCAGACAGAGAATAGACAATGAGCAGTTCTTC. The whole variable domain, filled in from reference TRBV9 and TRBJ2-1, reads DSGVTQTPKHLITATGQRVTLRCSPRSGDLSVYWYQQSLDQGLQFLIQYYNGEERAKGNILERFSAQQFPDLHSELNLSSLELGDSALYFCASSDNFIRQRIDNEQFFGPGTRLTVL.

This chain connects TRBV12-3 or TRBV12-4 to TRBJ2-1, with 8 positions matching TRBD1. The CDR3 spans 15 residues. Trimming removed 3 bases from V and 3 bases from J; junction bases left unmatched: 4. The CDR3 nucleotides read TGTGCCAGCAGTTTTGACAGGGGTGTCTACAATGAGCAGTTCTTC. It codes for CASSFDRGVYNEQFF.

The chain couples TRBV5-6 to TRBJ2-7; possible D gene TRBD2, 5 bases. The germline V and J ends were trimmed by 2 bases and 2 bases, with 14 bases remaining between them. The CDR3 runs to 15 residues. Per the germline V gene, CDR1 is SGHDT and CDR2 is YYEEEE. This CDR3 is CASSLGAGVPYEQYF. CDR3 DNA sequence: TGTGCCAGCAGCTTAGGAGCCGGGGTCCCCTACGAGCAGTACTTC.

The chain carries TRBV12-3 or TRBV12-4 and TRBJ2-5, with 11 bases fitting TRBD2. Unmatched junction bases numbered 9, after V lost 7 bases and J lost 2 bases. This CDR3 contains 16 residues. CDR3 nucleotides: TGTGCCAGCACCTTGGGCCTAGCGGGAGGTCAAGAGACCCAGTACTTC. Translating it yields CASTLGLAGGQETQYF.

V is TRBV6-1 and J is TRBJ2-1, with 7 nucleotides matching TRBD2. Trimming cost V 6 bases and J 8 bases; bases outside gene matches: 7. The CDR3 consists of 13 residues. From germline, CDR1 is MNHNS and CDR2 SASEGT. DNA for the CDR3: TGTGCCAGCAGCGGGCGGGAGATGTATGAGCAGTTCTTC. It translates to CASSGREMYEQFF.

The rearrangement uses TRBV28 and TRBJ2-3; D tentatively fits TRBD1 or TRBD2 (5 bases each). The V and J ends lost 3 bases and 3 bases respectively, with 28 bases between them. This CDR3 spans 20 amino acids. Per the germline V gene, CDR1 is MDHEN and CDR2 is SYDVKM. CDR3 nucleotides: TGTGCCAGCAGTTTCCGGGACCCACCGAACGCGGGCATTAGGACAGATACGCAGTATTTT. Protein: CASSFRDPPNAGIRTDTQYF.

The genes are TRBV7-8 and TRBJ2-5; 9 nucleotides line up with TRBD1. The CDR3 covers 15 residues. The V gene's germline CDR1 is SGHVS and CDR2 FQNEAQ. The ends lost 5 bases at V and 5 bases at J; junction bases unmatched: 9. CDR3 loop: CASSPVDRGVETQYF. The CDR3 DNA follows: TGTGCCAGCAGCCCGGTGGACAGGGGCGTGGAGACCCAGTACTTC.

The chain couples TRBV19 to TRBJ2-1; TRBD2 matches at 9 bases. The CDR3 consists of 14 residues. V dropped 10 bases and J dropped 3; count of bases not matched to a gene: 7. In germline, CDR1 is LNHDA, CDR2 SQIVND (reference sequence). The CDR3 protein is CATAGLADYNEQFF. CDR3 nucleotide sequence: TGTGCCACTGCGGGACTAGCTGACTACAATGAGCAGTTCTTC.

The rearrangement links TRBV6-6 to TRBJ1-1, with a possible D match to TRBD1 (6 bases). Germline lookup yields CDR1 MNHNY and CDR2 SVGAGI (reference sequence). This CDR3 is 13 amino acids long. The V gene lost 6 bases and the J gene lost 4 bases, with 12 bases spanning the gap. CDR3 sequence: CASRKTGSTEAFF. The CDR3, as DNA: TGTGCCAGCAGGAAGACAGGATCCACTGAAGCTTTCTTT.

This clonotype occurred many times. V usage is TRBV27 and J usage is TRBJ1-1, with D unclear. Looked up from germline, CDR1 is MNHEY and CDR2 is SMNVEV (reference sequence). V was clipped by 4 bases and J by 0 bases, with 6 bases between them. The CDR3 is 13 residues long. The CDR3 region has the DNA TGTGCCAGCAGTTCCACCTTGAACACTGAAGCTTTCTTT. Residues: CASSSTLNTEAFF.

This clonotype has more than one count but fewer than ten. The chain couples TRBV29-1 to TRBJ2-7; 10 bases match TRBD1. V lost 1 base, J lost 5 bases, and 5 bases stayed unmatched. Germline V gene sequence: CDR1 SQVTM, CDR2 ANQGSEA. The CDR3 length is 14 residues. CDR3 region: CSVEGRDRGHEQYF. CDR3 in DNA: TGCAGCGTTGAAGGGCGGGACAGGGGTCACGAGCAGTACTTC.